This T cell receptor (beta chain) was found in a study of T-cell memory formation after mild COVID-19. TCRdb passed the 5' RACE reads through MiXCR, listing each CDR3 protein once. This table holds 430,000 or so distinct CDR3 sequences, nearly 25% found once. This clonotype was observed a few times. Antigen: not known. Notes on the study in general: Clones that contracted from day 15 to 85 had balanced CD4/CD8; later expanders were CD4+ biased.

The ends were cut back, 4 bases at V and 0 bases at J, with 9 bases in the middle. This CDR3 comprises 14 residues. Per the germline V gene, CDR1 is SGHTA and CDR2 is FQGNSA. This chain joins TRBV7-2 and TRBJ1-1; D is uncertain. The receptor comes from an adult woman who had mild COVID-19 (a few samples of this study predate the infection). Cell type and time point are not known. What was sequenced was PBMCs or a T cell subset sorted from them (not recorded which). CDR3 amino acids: CASSSTPMNTEAFF. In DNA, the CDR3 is TGTGCCAGCAGCTCTACCCCTATGAACACTGAAGCTTTCTTT. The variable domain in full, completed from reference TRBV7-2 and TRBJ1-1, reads GAGVSQSPSNKVTEKGKDVELRCDPISGHTALYWYRQSLGQGLEFLIYFQGNSAPDKSGLPSDRFSAERTGGSVSTLTIQRTQQEDSAVYLCASSSTPMNTEAFFGQGTRLTVV.